This entry describes one T cell receptor beta chain. Here immunoSEQ multiplex PCR was the method, and the copy in TCRdb shows in-frame clones only, minus some. Of 100,000 to 120,000 clones detected, around 94% appear once; the ten largest clones hold 3.8%. This sample is drawn from a study of brain T cells in children with intractable seizures. Germline V gene lookup returns CDR1 LNHDA and CDR2 SQIVND (reference sequence). The CDR3 consists of 18 residues. V was clipped by 5 bases and J by 0 bases, with 22 bases between them. The clonotype originates from a boy under two years old with hemimegalencephaly and intractable seizures. V is TRBV19 and J is TRBJ1-1; a weak D match, TRBD1 (6 bases). The starting material was peripheral blood, obtained at surgery. CDR3 DNA: TGTGCCAGTAGTCGAGGAGGGGGGTTCAAGGGTCTGAACACTGAAGCTTTCTTT. Translating it yields CASSRGGGFKGLNTEAFF.